Here is one TCR beta chain with its context. Its matching antigen is unknown. This specimen belongs to a study of blood T cell dynamics during melanoma immunotherapy. Study-wide background: Patients with metastatic melanoma got pembrolizumab or nivolumab-ipilimumab as first-line care. Study results and limitations: The study could not tell melanoma-specific clones from general immune activation.

Time point of the sample: week 3, after first cycle of checkpoint inhibitor. Each bulk PBMC sample had 300 to 400 ng DNA loaded. Measured with immunoSEQ multiplex PCR; TCRdb has only the in-frame clones, and not every one. The sample holds some 6,000 clones, around 81% seen once. The source is a human donor with melanoma. Sequences were derived from blood, sampled from a patient treated with checkpoint blockade.

DNA for the CDR3: TGTGCCAGCAGTGACAAATGGACCATCATCGTCTACACCTTC. Its protein product is CASSDKWTIIVYTF. The gene calls are TRBV28 and TRBJ1-2, with D hard to call. Trimming took 5 bases from V and 10 from J, leaving 20 bases between them. The CDR3 is 14 residues long. The V gene's germline CDR1 is MDHEN and CDR2 SYDVKM.